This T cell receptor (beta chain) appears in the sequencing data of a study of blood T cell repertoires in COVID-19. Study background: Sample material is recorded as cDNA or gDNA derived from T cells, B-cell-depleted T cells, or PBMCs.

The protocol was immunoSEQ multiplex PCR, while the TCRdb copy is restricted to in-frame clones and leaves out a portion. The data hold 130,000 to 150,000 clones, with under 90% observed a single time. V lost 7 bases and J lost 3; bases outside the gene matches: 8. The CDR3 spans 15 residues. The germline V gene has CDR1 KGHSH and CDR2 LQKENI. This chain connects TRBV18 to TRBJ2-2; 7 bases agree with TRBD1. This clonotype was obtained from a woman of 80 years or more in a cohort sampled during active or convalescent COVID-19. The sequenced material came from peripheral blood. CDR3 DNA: TGTGCCAGCTTTGCCGGGACAGTCCACACCGGGGAGCTGTTTTTT. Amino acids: CASFAGTVHTGELFF.